Following are 8 T cell receptor beta chains from one sample sequenced in a study of cytotoxic CD8 clonotypes in ibrutinib-treated CLL. Assay used: immunoSEQ multiplex PCR; TCRdb lists only in-frame clones, some missing. The sample has approximately 350,000 clones, 67% seen once. This specimen consisted of PBMCs, obtained after 36 months of ibrutinib treatment. The receptors here all came from a human donor with chronic lymphocytic leukemia.

V is TRBV2 and J is TRBJ2-7, with no clear D. V lost 2 bases to trimming and J lost 6 bases, with 11 bases between them. Per germline, CDR1 SNHLY and CDR2 FYNNEI. The CDR3 totals 13 residues. The CDR3 spells CASSERAIAEQYF. For the CDR3, the DNA is TGTGCCAGCAGTGAAAGGGCTATTGCCGAGCAGTACTTC.

This clone was seen a handful of times. The chain recombines TRBV6-5 with TRBJ2-2, with D uncertain. There are 13 residues in the CDR3. Germline lookup yields CDR1 MNHEY and CDR2 SVGAGI. V was pared by 6 bases and J by 1 base, with 6 bases between. Here the CDR3 reads CASRRMNTGELFF. In nucleotides, the CDR3 is TGTGCCAGCAGACGAATGAACACCGGGGAGCTGTTTTTT.

The V and J genes are TRBV18 and TRBJ2-1; unclear D gene. CDR3 length: 15 residues. CDR1 and CDR2 (germline): KGHSH, LQKENI. Trimming cost V 6 bases and J 2 bases, with 14 bases left between them. CDR3 sequence: CASSTFGLPYNEQFF. The CDR3 DNA follows: TGTGCCAGCTCGACGTTCGGGTTGCCCTACAATGAGCAGTTCTTC.

CDR3 in amino acids: CASSFVATPAYEQYF. DNA for the CDR3: TGTGCCAGCAGCTTCGTGGCAACTCCAGCCTACGAGCAGTACTTC. This chain uses TRBV7-2 with TRBJ2-7; D uncertain. The germline CDR1 and CDR2 sequences are SGHTA and FQGNSA. The CDR3 runs 15 residues. Trimming left V 3 bases short and J 2 bases short, with 14 bases between.

V and J are TRBV5-4 and TRBJ2-7; 11 bases match TRBD1. CDR1 and CDR2 (germline): SGHNT, YYREEE (reference sequence). Unmatched junction bases numbered 3, after V lost 0 bases and J lost 7 bases. The CDR3 runs 14 residues. The CDR3 DNA reads as TGTGCCAGCAGCTTGGTGGGGACAGGGGGGGAGCAGTACTTC. This gives the protein CASSLVGTGGEQYF.

The chain employs TRBV7-9 and TRBJ2-1, with 7 bases that match TRBD2. Germline assignment: CDR1 SEHNR and CDR2 FQNEAQ (reference sequence). After removal of 3 bases from V and 0 bases from J, the junction contained 5 bases not matched to a gene. The CDR3 contains 16 residues. CDR3 DNA sequence: TGTGCCAGCAGCTTGGGAGGGCCAGTCTCCTACAATGAGCAGTTCTTC. Residues: CASSLGGPVSYNEQFF.

This chain links TRBV21-1 with TRBJ1-2; the table assigns TRBD1, which was not confirmed against the DNA. TRBV21-1 is marked as a pseudogene. The CDR3 length is 11 residues. CDR3 in amino acids: CASDRNYGYTF. The CDR3 region has the DNA TGTGCCAGCGACAGGAACTATGGCTACACCTTC.

This clone occurred once. The V call is TRBV11-1, the J call TRBJ2-3; the D is unclear. The CDR3 loop spans 16 amino acids. The V end was cut by 4 bases, the J end by 2 bases, with 16 bases between. CDR1 is SGHAT, CDR2 FQDESV, per germline (reference sequence). The CDR3 loop is CASSSPRKENTDTQYF. The DNA of the CDR3 is TGTGCCAGCAGCTCCCCCCGGAAGGAAAACACAGATACGCAGTATTTT.